One sample yielded the 28 T cell receptor beta chains listed below, sequenced in a study of T cells in Graves' hyperthyroidism and ophthalmopathy. Authors of the study amplified TCR beta CDR3 regions from RNA transcripts. The HTBI set primed first-round TCR CDR3 RT-PCR. TCRdb processed the multiplex PCR reads anew with MiXCR; each CDR3 protein has one entry. The sample contains hundreds of thousands of distinct CDR3 sequences, roughly 45% of which appear only once. The material sequenced was peripheral blood or thyroid tissue (not recorded which). These receptors came from an adult man with Graves' disease, either hyperthyroidism or ophthalmopathy (not recorded which).

This chain connects TRBV2 to TRBJ2-5; no clear D. Per the germline V gene, CDR1 is SNHLY and CDR2 is FYNNEI. The CDR3 sequence is 11 residues long. Trimming cost V 0 bases and J 7 bases, with 3 bases left between them. Here the CDR3 reads CASSEAGTQYF. CDR3 DNA: TGTGCCAGCAGTGAAGCGGGGACCCAGTACTTC.

The V and J genes are TRBV9 and TRBJ1-4; 10 nucleotides align to TRBD1. CDR3 length: 15 residues. Trimming removed 5 bases from V and 8 bases from J; junction bases left unmatched: 9. Per germline, CDR1 SGDLS and CDR2 YYNGEE. DNA for the CDR3: TGTGCCAGCAGTGCGGGACAGGGGCGGTTGGAAAAACTGTTTTTT. Translating it yields CASSAGQGRLEKLFF.

This clonotype appeared many times. V is TRBV19 and J is TRBJ1-5; 7 bases agree with TRBD1. CDR3 length: 16 residues. With 3 bases clipped from V and 7 bases from J, the junction kept 12 bases outside the gene matches. Germline V lookup: CDR1 LNHDA, CDR2 SQIVND (reference sequence). The CDR3 spells CASSIFAGGVKQPQHF. The CDR3 bases are TGTGCCAGTAGTATCTTCGCAGGGGGGGTCAAGCAGCCCCAGCATTTT.

This clonotype occurred a few times. The chain uses TRBV6-5 and TRBJ2-7, with D perhaps matching TRBD2 (5 bases). CDR1 is MNHEY and CDR2 is SVGAGI in the germline V gene. Trimming shortened V by 4 bases and J by 0 bases, and 10 bases separated the two germline ends. The CDR3 totals 14 residues. The CDR3 sequence: CASSSTGSSYEQYF. The CDR3 DNA reads TGTGCCAGCAGTTCGACGGGGAGCTCCTACGAGCAGTACTTC.

This clonotype turned up a few times. V gene TRBV5-1 combines with J gene TRBJ1-2, with D hard to call. V gave up 4 bases and J gave up 2 bases, with 12 bases separating them. This CDR3 has 14 residues. Germline V gene lookup returns CDR1 SGHRS and CDR2 YFSETQ. CDR3 bases: TGCGCCAGCAGCAACGAACTGGGGAACTATGGCTACACCTTC. It specifies CASSNELGNYGYTF. Together with reference TRBV5-1 and TRBJ1-2, the CDR3 gives the full variable domain: KAGVTQTPRYLIKTRGQQVTLSCSPISGHRSVSWYQQTPGQGLQFLFEYFSETQRNKGNFPGRFSGRQFSNSRSEMNVSTLELGDSALYLCASSNELGNYGYTFGSGTRLTVV.

This clonotype was found many times. This rearrangement joins TRBV9 to TRBJ1-6; D is possibly TRBD1 (5 bases). The CDR3 runs 15 residues. Germline CDR1 and CDR2: SGDLS and YYNGEE. V lost 2 bases and J 6 bases, leaving 12 bases between the germline ends. CDR3 coding DNA: TGTGCCAGCAGCGTCATCGCAGGGTCTAATTCACCCCTCCACTTT. Its protein product is CASSVIAGSNSPLHF.

The chain is built from TRBV7-2 and TRBJ2-5, with D perhaps matching TRBD2 (5 bases). Per the germline V gene, CDR1 is SGHTA and CDR2 is FQGNSA. There are 13 residues in the CDR3. Between the trimmed V and J ends, which lost 11 bases and 4 bases, there was a span of 17 bases. The CDR3 sequence: CAGQAGLGETQYF. In DNA form, the CDR3 reads TGTGCCGGGCAAGCAGGACTGGGAGAGACCCAGTACTTC.

The chain carries TRBV30 and TRBJ1-4; 9 bases are a match to TRBD1. Germline CDR1 and CDR2: GTSNPN and SVGIG (reference sequence). The CDR3 covers 16 residues. The J segment lost 8 bases and the V segment lost 0 bases, leaving 10 bases of the junction unmatched. In DNA form, the CDR3 reads TGTGCCTGGAGTGTACGAGGGGACAGGGAGGAGGAAAAACTGTTTTTT. Amino acids: CAWSVRGDREEEKLFF.

The table lists this clonotype with a count of one. The chain couples TRBV20-1 to TRBJ2-2; 10 bases map to TRBD1. V shed 3 bases, J shed 6 bases, and the junction held 4 bases outside the gene matches. The germline CDR1 and CDR2 sequences are DFQATT and SNEGSKA (reference sequence). The CDR3 has 14 amino acids. This CDR3 reads CSASRDRGAGELFF. CDR3 coding DNA: TGCAGTGCTAGCCGGGACAGGGGAGCCGGGGAGCTGTTTTTT.

The chain joins TRBV20-1 to TRBJ2-7, with 10 bases aligning to TRBD2. The CDR3 spans 16 residues. With V trimmed by 0 bases and J by 2 bases, 7 bases remained unmatched. CDR1 and CDR2 from the germline V gene are DFQATT and SNEGSKA (reference sequence). The CDR3 region has the DNA TGCAGTGCTAGAGACCAAACTAGCGGGGCTACCTACGAGCAGTACTTC. Translation gives CSARDQTSGATYEQYF.

This clonotype appeared once. This chain uses TRBV7-9 with TRBJ1-1, with no clear D. The CDR3 loop spans 12 amino acids. V lost 11 bases to trimming and J lost 2 bases, with 12 bases between them. CDR1 and CDR2 (germline): SEHNR, FQNEAQ (reference sequence). The CDR3 DNA reads as TGTGCCTCCCAACGCGGTAACACTGAAGCTTTCTTT. Encoded protein: CASQRGNTEAFF.

This clonotype was counted at least ten times. V and J are TRBV7-2 and TRBJ2-7; D unresolved. Germline CDR1 SGHTA, CDR2 FQGNSA. Trimming cost V 2 bases and J 2 bases, with 10 bases left between them. This CDR3 region has 14 residues. The DNA for the CDR3 is TGTGCCAGCAGCTTAAGTCGTCTGGCCTACGAGCAGTACTTC. Its translation is CASSLSRLAYEQYF.

This clonotype has at least ten counts. The rearrangement links TRBV15 to TRBJ1-3, with D maybe TRBD1 (5 bases). The CDR3 consists of 16 residues. The V gene lost 1 base and the J gene lost 0 bases, with 10 bases spanning the gap. Germline V gene lookup returns CDR1 LNHNV and CDR2 YYDKDF (reference sequence). CDR3 in DNA: TGTGCCACCAGCAGAGGGGACGGACGCTCTGGAAACACCATATATTTT. Translating gives CATSRGDGRSGNTIYF.

This chain links TRBV29-1 with TRBJ2-7, with TRBD2 matching over 8 bases. Germline CDR1 reads SQVTM; CDR2 reads ANQGSEA. CDR3 length: 15 residues. V dropped 7 bases and J dropped 7; count of bases not matched to a gene: 18. CDR3 bases: TGCAGCGCCCTGGGTGGCCGGGAGGGGCAACTGGAGCAGTACTTC. Amino acids: CSALGGREGQLEQYF.

This clonotype was detected ten times or more. The V and J genes are TRBV7-9 and TRBJ1-4; 8 bases map to TRBD1. V dropped 6 bases and J dropped 5; count of bases not matched to a gene: 5. The CDR3 has 14 amino acids. The V gene's germline CDR1 is SEHNR and CDR2 FQNEAQ (reference sequence). For the CDR3, the DNA is TGTGCCAGCAGAGGGACAGGCAGAAATGAAAAACTGTTTTTT. Its translation: CASRGTGRNEKLFF.

The rearrangement joins TRBV7-2 to TRBJ2-5, with D tentatively TRBD2 (6 bases). Trimming cost V 3 bases and J 2 bases, with 13 bases left between them. Looked up from germline, CDR1 is SGHTA and CDR2 is FQGNSA. This CDR3 spans 15 amino acids. The CDR3 reads CASSFRDWLQETQYF. The CDR3 DNA reads as TGTGCCAGCAGCTTCCGGGACTGGCTACAAGAGACCCAGTACTTC.

V usage is TRBV4-1 and J usage is TRBJ1-3, with D possibly TRBD1 on 5 matching bases. The length of the CDR3 is 14 residues. Germline loops: CDR1 MGHRA, CDR2 YSYEKL. V lost 1 base to trimming and J lost 2 bases, with 6 bases between them. The CDR3 sequence: CASSQAGTGNTIYF. The DNA of the CDR3 is TGCGCCAGCAGCCAAGCAGGGACTGGAAACACCATATATTTT.

The chain links TRBV7-9 to TRBJ1-2; 7 nucleotides agree with TRBD1. Germline CDR1 and CDR2: SEHNR and FQNEAQ (reference sequence). CDR3 length equals 16 residues. V dropped 4 bases and J dropped 2; count of bases not matched to a gene: 10. The CDR3 nucleotides are TGTGCCAGCAGCTCCAACCGGGACAGCAACAACTATGGCTACACCTTC. It codes for CASSSNRDSNNYGYTF.

This clonotype appeared a few times. The chain employs TRBV10-2 and TRBJ2-5; no clear D gene. V lost 4 bases and J lost 5, with 20 bases in between. Germline lookup yields CDR1 WSHSY and CDR2 SAAADI. The CDR3 extends over 16 amino acids. The DNA of the CDR3 is TGCGCCAGCAGTGCCCTCCTAGTGGGGTCAATGGAGACCCAGTACTTC. This translates into CASSALLVGSMETQYF.

This clonotype appeared once. Given a much more abundant clone one base away, this may be a read error. The J gene is TRBJ1-1, the V gene TRBV7-8; 12 bases agree with TRBD1. The CDR3 is 13 amino acids. Germline V gene sequence: CDR1 SGHVS, CDR2 FQNEAQ. V lost 7 bases and J lost 6; bases outside the gene matches: 3. CDR3 DNA sequence: TGTGCCAGCACCGGGACAGGGGGCCCTGAAGCTTTCTTT. As protein: CASTGTGGPEAFF.

The table lists this clonotype with many counts. The rearrangement joins TRBV5-1 to TRBJ1-2; a possible D gene is TRBD1 (6 bases). Looked up from germline, CDR1 is SGHRS and CDR2 is YFSETQ. The CDR3 runs to 12 residues. Trimming left V 7 bases short and J 0 bases short, with 7 bases between. CDR3 amino acids: CASGQPNYGYTF. DNA for the CDR3: TGCGCCAGCGGACAGCCTAACTATGGCTACACCTTC.

This chain connects TRBV29-1 to TRBJ2-5; D is perhaps TRBD2 (6 bases). Trimming stripped 7 bases from V and 5 bases from J, with 17 bases between. The length of the CDR3 is 13 residues. The germline CDR1 and CDR2 sequences are SQVTM and ANQGSEA. CDR3 loop: CSASGLETETQYF. The CDR3 DNA is TGCAGCGCGTCGGGACTCGAAACGGAGACCCAGTACTTC.

This clonotype showed up just a few times. The chain employs TRBV9 and TRBJ2-2; D may be TRBD1 (6 bases). V gave up 3 bases and J gave up 6 bases, with 12 bases separating them. Germline CDR1 is SGDLS and CDR2 is YYNGEE. The CDR3 runs to 14 residues. Here the CDR3 reads CASSDLQGSGELFF. CDR3 bases: TGTGCCAGCAGCGACTTACAGGGCTCCGGGGAGCTGTTTTTT. The whole variable domain, remainder taken from reference TRBV9 and TRBJ2-2, is DSGVTQTPKHLITATGQRVTLRCSPRSGDLSVYWYQQSLDQGLQFLIQYYNGEERAKGNILERFSAQQFPDLHSELNLSSLELGDSALYFCASSDLQGSGELFFGEGSRLTVL.

This sequence joins TRBV7-9 and TRBJ2-5, with D perhaps matching TRBD2 (7 bases). The length of the CDR3 is 14 residues. V gave up 3 bases and J gave up 5 bases, with 13 bases separating them. CDR1 is SEHNR, CDR2 FQNEAQ, per germline (reference sequence). CDR3 in amino acids: CASSFSGGPETQYF. In DNA, the CDR3 is TGTGCCAGCAGCTTCTCGGGGGGCCCCGAGACCCAGTACTTC.

This chain's CDR3 is CASSSYMGNTIYF. The CDR3 DNA follows: TGTGCCAGCAGCTCCTACATGGGAAACACCATATATTTT. The genes are TRBV9 and TRBJ1-3; no clear D. The CDR3 is made up of 13 amino acids. The V end lost 4 bases, the J end lost 4 bases, and 9 bases lay between the germline ends. From germline, CDR1 is SGDLS and CDR2 YYNGEE. The variable domain in full, completed from reference TRBV9 and TRBJ1-3, reads DSGVTQTPKHLITATGQRVTLRCSPRSGDLSVYWYQQSLDQGLQFLIQYYNGEERAKGNILERFSAQQFPDLHSELNLSSLELGDSALYFCASSSYMGNTIYFGEGSWLTVV.

The gene calls are TRBV10-3 and TRBJ1-2; TRBD1 is a possible D gene (6 bases). The CDR3 totals 15 residues. Between the trimmed V and J ends, which lost 3 bases and 3 bases, there was a span of 14 bases. Germline V CDR1 and CDR2: ENHRY, SYGVKD. CDR3 loop: CAISDIQGDHYGYTF. CDR3 nucleotide sequence: TGTGCCATCAGTGACATACAGGGAGACCACTATGGCTACACCTTC.

This clonotype was detected a few times. One junction end disagrees with the germline gene, perhaps due to a read error. V gene TRBV5-1 combines with J gene TRBJ2-7, with D maybe TRBD1 (6 bases). The CDR3 runs to 14 residues. The germline V gene has CDR1 SGHRS and CDR2 YFSETQ. The CDR3 DNA follows: TGTGCCAGCAGCTTGGTCGATAACAGGGACGAGCAGTACTTC. It codes for CASSLVDNRDEQYF.

The chain has TRBV7-9 and TRBJ2-5, with TRBD1 matching over 10 bases. The CDR3 is 15 residues long. From germline, CDR1 is SEHNR and CDR2 FQNEAQ (reference sequence). With 4 bases clipped from V and 7 bases from J, the junction kept 9 bases outside the gene matches. The CDR3 protein is CASSWGTGAVGTQYF. CDR3 in DNA: TGTGCCAGCAGCTGGGGGACAGGGGCTGTGGGGACCCAGTACTTC.